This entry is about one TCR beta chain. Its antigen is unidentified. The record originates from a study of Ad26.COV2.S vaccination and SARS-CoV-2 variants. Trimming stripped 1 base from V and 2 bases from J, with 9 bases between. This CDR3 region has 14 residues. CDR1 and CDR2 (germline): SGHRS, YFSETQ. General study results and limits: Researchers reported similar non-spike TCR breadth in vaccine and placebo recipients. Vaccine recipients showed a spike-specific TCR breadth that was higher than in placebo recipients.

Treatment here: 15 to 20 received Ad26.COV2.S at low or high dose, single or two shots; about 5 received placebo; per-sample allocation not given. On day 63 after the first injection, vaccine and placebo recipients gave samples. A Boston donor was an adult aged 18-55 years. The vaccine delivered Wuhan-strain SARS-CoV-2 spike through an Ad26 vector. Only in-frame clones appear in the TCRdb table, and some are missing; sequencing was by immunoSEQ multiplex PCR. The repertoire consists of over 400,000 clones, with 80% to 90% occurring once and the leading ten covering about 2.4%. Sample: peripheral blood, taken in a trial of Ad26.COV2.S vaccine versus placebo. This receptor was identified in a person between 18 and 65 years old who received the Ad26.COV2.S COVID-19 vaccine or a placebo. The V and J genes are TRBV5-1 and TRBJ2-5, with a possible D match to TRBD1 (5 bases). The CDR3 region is CASSLFSGQETQYF. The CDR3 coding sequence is TGCGCCAGCAGCTTGTTTTCAGGGCAAGAGACCCAGTACTTC.